This TCR beta chain was captured by sequencing in a study of T cell changes during pregnancy in multiple sclerosis. Data came from immunoSEQ multiplex PCR; TCRdb stores just in-frame clones and leaves some out. The data contain 100,000 or so clones, around nine tenths of them singletons. The length of the CDR3 is 15 residues. Trimming removed 0 bases from V and 6 bases from J, with 15 bases in between. Per germline, CDR1 SGHNT and CDR2 YYREEE (reference sequence). The clonotype was recovered from a female donor with multiple sclerosis, enrolled in a pregnancy study. V and J are TRBV5-4 and TRBJ1-1; D may be TRBD1 (6 bases). The sequenced sample was peripheral blood, obtained in the second trimester of pregnancy. CDR3 region: CASSLVRQGNAEAFF. CDR3 nucleotide sequence: TGTGCCAGCAGCTTGGTGAGGCAGGGGAATGCTGAAGCTTTCTTT.